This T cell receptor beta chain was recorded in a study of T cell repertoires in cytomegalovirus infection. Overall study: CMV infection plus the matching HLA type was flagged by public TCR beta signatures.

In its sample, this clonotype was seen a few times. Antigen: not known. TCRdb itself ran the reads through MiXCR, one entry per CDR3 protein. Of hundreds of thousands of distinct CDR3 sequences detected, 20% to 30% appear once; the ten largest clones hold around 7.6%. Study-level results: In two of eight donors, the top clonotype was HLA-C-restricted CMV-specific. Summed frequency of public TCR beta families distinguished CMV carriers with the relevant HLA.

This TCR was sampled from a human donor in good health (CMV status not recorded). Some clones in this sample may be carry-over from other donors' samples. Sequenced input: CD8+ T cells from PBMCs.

The CDR3 spells CASSLRSHTEAFF. In DNA, the CDR3 is TGCGCCAGCAGTCTTCGGTCCCACACTGAAGCTTTCTTT. The chain joins TRBV10-2 to TRBJ1-1; D is unclear. CDR1 is WSHSY and CDR2 is SAAADI in the germline V gene. The CDR3 totals 13 residues. Trimming took off 5 bases at V and 3 bases at J, with 10 bases between the two ends.